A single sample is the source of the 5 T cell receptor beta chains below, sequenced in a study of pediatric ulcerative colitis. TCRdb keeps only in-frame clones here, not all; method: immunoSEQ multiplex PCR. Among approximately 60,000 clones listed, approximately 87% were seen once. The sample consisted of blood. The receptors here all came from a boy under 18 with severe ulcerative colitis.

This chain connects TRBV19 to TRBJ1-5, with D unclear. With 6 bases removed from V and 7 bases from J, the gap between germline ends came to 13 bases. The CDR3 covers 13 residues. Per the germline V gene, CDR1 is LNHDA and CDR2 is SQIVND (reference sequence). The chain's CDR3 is CASRGLSGQPQHF. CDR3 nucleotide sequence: TGTGCCAGTAGAGGGCTTTCCGGGCAGCCCCAGCATTTT.

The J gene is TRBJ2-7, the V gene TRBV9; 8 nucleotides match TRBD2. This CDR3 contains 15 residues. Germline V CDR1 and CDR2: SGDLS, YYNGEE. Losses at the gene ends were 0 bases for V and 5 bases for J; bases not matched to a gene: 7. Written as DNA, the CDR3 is TGTGCCAGCAGCGTAGTGGGGACTAGTGAGGACGAGCAGTACTTC. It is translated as CASSVVGTSEDEQYF.

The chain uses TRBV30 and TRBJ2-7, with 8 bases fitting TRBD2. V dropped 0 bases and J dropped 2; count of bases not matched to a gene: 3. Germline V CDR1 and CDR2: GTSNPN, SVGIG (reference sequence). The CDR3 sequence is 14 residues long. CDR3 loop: CAWSVAGVPYEQYF. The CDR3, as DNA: TGTGCCTGGAGTGTAGCGGGAGTCCCCTACGAGCAGTACTTC.

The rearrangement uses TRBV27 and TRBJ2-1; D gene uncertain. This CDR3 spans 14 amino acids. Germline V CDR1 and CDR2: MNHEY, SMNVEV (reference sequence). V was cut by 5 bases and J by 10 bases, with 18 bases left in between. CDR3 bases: TGTGCCAGCAGTCTTATCCTTGTCCCCGACGAGCAGTTCTTC. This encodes CASSLILVPDEQFF.

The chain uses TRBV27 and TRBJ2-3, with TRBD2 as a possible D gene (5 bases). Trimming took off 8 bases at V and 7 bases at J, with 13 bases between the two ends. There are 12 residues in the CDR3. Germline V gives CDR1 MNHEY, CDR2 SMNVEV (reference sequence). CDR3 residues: CASGPGENTQYF. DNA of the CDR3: TGTGCCAGCGGACCCGGGGAAAATACGCAGTATTTT.